The rows below give T cell receptor beta chains drawn from one sample of a study of blood T cell repertoires in COVID-19. This table comes from immunoSEQ multiplex PCR, and its TCRdb copy is limited to in-frame clones, with some not included. Seen here are some 330,000 clones, roughly four fifths observed once, and the top ten hold less than 6%. Sequencing was carried out using PBMCs or T cells enriched from blood (not recorded which). These receptors were taken from a woman between 50 and 59 years old who had recovered from COVID-19. The CDR3 runs from the conserved cysteine through the conserved F or W. D genes are given only for firm matches.

v_call d_call cdr3_aa
TRBV19 TRBD2 CASSPTGGTSGRVGQFF
TRBV6-2/TRBV6-3 . CASSNTQGPEAFF
TRBV5-1 . CASESAGAQGNEQFF
TRBV6-5 TRBD1 CASSSGQGGYTF
TRBV11-2 TRBD2 CASSYRTGGIGEQYF
TRBV28 TRBD1 CAIRQGGSGNTIYF
TRBV7-2 . CASSLSLGQGGYTF
TRBV5-1 TRBD2 CASSFDPLAGGYEQYF
TRBV2 TRBD1 CASRGQGRTEAFF
TRBV7-3 TRBD2 CASAASGRTDTQYF
TRBV19 TRBD1 CATADRAGANVLTF
TRBV6-2/TRBV6-3 . CASSYRGTGYQPQHF
TRBV30 . CAWSDGGDQPQHF
TRBV20-1 . CSAWGPGEAFF
TRBV25-1 . CASSSVSRSYGYTF
TRBV5-1 . CASSQTRTSYNEQFF
TRBV7-2 . CASSLRAGQKISYNEQFF
TRBV4-2 TRBD1 CASSQEKEGTGNTEAFF
TRBV19 . CASSVKINTEAFF
TRBV10-1 . CATRTVYGYTF
TRBV30 . CAVTKEGGFIHEQYF
TRBV18 . CASSPGQTYYGYTF
TRBV19 . CASSPQGNNYGYTF
TRBV6-2/TRBV6-3 TRBD1 CASSTGQGKGGELFF
TRBV5-8 . CASSLSAAPSTQYF
TRBV2 TRBD1 CASSELRGRAEKLFF
TRBV11-2 . CASSSSRDNNSPLHF
TRBV15 TRBD1 CATSKGTGGGMGEKLFF
TRBV6-4 TRBD2 CASSDSSQRGFGAGELFF
TRBV30 TRBD1 CAWGDRGANEKLFF
TRBV4-1 . CASSHRTDYAQYF
TRBV4-2 TRBD1 CASSQVPGQGNSPLHF
TRBV19 . CASSTAQGVNTEAFF
TRBV5-5 . CASSLTGGGYTF
TRBV2 TRBD2 CASSIGLGNEQFF
TRBV7-8 . CASSYTVYGSEVSEAFF
TRBV19 TRBD1 CASSSKGDRTAYEQYF
TRBV19 . CASSRTRHSTNEKLFF
TRBV5-4 . CASSRENQGQSPLHF
TRBV7-9 . CASSLGRDSGAFF
TRBV11-3 TRBD1 CASSFRTGSDEKLFF
TRBV6-2/TRBV6-3 TRBD2 CASSRLAGAYEQYF